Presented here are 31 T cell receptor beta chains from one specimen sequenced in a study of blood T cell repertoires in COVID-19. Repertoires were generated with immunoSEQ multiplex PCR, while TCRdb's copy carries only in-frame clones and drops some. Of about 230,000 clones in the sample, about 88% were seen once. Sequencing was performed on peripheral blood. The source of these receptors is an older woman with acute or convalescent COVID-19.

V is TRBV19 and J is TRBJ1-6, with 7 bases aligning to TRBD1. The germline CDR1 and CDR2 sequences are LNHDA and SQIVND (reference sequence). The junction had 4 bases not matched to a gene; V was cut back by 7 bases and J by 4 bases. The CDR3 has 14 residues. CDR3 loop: CASTMGQYNSPLHF. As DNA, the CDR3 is TGTGCCAGTACGATGGGACAGTATAATTCACCCCTCCACTTT. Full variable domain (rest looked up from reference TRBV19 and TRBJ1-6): DGGITQSPKYLFRKEGQNVTLSCEQNLNHDAMYWYRQDPGQGLRLIYYSQIVNDFQKGDIAEGYSVSREKKESFPLTVTSAQKNPTAFYLCASTMGQYNSPLHFGNGTRLTVT.

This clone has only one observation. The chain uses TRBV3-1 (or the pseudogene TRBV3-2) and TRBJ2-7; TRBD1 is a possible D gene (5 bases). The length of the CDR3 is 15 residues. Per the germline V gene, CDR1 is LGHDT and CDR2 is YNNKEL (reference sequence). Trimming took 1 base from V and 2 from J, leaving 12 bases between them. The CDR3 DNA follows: TGTGCCAGCAGCCAAGGGGGCGGAGCCGCCTACGAGCAGTACTTC. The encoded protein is CASSQGGGAAYEQYF.

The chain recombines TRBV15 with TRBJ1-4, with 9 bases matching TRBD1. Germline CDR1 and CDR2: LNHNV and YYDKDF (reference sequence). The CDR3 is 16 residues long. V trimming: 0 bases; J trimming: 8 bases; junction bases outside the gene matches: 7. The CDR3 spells CATSRDLGQGREKLFF. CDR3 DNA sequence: TGTGCCACCAGCAGAGATTTGGGACAGGGTAGGGAAAAACTGTTTTTT. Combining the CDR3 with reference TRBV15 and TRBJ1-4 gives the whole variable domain DAMVIQNPRYQVTQFGKPVTLSCSQTLNHNVMYWYQQKSSQAPKLLFHYYDKDFNNEADTPDNFQSRRPNTSFCFLDIRSPGLGDTAMYLCATSRDLGQGREKLFFGSGTQLSVL.

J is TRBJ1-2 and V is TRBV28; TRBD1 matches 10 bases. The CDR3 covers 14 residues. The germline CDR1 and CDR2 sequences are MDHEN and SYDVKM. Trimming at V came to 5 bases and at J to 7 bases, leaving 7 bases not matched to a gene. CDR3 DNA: TGTGCCAGCAGTATAGACAGGGGGCTGTTTGGCTACACCTTC. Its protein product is CASSIDRGLFGYTF.

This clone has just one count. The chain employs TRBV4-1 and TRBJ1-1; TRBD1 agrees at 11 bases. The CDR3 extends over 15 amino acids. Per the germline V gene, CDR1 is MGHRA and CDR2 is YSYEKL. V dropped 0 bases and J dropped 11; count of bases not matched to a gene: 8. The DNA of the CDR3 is TGCGCCAGCAGCCAAGAAAGGACAGGGGGCTTGTTTGCTTTCTTT. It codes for CASSQERTGGLFAFF.

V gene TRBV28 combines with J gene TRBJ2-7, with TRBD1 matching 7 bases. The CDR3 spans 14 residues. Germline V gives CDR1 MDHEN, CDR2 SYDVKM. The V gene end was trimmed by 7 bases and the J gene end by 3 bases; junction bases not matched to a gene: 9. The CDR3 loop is CASTYRQGLYEQYF. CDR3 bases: TGTGCCAGCACCTACAGACAGGGCCTCTACGAGCAGTACTTC.

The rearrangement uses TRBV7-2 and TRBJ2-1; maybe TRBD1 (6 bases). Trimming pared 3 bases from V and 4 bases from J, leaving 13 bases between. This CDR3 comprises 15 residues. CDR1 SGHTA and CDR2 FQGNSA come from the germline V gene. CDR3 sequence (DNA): TGTGCCAGCAGCTTGACTGTGGACAGTTACAATGAGCAGTTCTTC. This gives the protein CASSLTVDSYNEQFF.

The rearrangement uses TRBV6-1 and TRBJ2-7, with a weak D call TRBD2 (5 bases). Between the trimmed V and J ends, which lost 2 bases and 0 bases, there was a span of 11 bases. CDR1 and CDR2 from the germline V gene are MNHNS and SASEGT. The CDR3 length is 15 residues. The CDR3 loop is CASSEIGLSSYEQYF. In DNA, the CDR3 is TGTGCCAGCAGTGAAATTGGACTGAGCTCCTACGAGCAGTACTTC.

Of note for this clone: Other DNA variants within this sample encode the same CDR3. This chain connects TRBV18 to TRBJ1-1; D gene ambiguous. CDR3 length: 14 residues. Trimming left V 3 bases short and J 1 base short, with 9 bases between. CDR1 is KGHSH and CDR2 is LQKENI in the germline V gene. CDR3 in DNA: TGTGCCAGCTCACCCAGCGGAGCGAACACTGAAGCTTTCTTT. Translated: CASSPSGANTEAFF.

The CDR3 here is CASGTGLYNSPLHF. The DNA of the CDR3 is TGTGCCAGCGGAACAGGGCTCTATAATTCACCCCTCCACTTT. The J gene is TRBJ1-6, the V gene TRBV19, with D possibly TRBD1 on 6 matching bases. The CDR3 runs 14 residues. In germline, CDR1 is LNHDA, CDR2 SQIVND (reference sequence). Trimming cost V 9 bases and J 3 bases, with 12 bases left between them.

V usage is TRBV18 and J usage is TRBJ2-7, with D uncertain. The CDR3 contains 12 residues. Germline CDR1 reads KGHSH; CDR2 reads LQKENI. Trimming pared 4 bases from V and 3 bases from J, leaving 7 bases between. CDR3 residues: CASSLLDYEQYF. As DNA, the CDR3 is TGTGCCAGCTCACTCCTAGACTACGAGCAGTACTTC.

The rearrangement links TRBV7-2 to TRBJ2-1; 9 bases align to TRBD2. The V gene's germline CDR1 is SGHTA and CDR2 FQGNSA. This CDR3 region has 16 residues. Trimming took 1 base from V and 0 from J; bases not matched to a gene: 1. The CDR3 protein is CASSLGSGSSYNEQFF. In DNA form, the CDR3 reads TGTGCCAGCAGCTTAGGTAGCGGGAGCTCCTACAATGAGCAGTTCTTC.

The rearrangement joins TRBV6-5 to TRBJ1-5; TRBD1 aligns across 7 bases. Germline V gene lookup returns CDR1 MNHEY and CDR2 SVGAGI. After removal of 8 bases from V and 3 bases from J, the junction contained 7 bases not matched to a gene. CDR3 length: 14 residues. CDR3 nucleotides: TGTGCCAGCCAAATGACAGGGATCAATCAGCCCCAGCATTTT. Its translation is CASQMTGINQPQHF.

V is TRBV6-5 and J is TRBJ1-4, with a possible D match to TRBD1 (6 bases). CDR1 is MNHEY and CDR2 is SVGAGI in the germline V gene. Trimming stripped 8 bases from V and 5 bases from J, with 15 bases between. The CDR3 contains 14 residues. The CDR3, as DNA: TGTGCCAGCCTAACCGGGGGGCGAAATGAAAAACTGTTTTTT. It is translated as CASLTGGRNEKLFF.

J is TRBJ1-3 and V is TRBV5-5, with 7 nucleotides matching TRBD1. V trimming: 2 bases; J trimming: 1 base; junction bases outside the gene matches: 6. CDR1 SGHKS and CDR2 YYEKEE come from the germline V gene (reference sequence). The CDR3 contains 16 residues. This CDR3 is CASSFTPGGSGNTIYF. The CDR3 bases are TGTGCCAGCAGCTTCACTCCAGGGGGATCTGGAAACACCATATATTTT.

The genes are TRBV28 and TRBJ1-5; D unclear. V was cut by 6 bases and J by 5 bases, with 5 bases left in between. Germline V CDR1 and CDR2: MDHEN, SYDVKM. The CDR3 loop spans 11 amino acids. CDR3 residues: CASRGDQPQHF. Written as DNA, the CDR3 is TGTGCCAGCAGGGGCGATCAGCCCCAGCATTTT.

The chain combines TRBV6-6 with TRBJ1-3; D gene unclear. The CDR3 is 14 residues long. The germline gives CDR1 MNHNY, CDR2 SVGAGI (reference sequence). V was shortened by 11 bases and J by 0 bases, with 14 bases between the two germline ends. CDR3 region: CAVLSRSSGNTIYF. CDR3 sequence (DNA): TGTGCCGTTCTCAGTCGGAGCTCTGGAAACACCATATATTTT.

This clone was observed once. CDR3 DNA sequence: TGTGCCAGCAGCCAAGGTCTTATCCGCCGGGAGCAGTACTTC. This sequence encodes CASSQGLIRREQYF. The gene calls are TRBV3-1 (or the pseudogene TRBV3-2) and TRBJ2-7; D remains unclear. Germline CDR1 and CDR2: LGHDT and YNNKEL (reference sequence). V lost 1 base and J lost 7, with 14 bases in between. The CDR3 spans 14 residues.

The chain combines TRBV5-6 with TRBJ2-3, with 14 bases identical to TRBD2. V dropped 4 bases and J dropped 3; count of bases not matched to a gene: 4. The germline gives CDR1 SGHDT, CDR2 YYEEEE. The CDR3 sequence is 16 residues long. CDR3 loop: CASSRRTSGRTDTQYF. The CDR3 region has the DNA TGTGCCAGCAGCCGAAGGACTAGCGGGAGGACAGATACGCAGTATTTT. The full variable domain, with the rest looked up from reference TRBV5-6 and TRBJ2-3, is DAGVTQSPTHLIKTRGQQVTLRCSPKSGHDTVSWYQQALGQGPQFIFQYYEEEERQRGNFPDRFSGHQFPNYSSELNVNALLLGDSALYLCASSRRTSGRTDTQYFGPGTRLTVL.

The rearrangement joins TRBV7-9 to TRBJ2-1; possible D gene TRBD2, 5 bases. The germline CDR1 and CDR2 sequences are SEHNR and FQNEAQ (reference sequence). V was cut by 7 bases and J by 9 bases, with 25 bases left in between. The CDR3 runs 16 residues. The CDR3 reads CASIPSEFRGAAEQFF. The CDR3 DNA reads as TGTGCCAGCATCCCCTCGGAGTTTCGAGGAGCGGCTGAGCAGTTCTTC.

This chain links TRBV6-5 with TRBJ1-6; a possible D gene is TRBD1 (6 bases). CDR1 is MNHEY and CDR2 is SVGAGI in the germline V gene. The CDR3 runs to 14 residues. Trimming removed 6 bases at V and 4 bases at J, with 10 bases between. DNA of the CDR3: TGTGCCAGCAGACCTACAGGGTATAATTCACCCCTCCACTTT. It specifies CASRPTGYNSPLHF.

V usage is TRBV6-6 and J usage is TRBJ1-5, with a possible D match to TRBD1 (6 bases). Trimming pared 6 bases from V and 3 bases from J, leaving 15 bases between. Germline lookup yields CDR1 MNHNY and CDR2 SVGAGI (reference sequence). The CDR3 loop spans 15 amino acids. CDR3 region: CASRGHRLVNQPQHF. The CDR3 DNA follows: TGTGCCAGCAGGGGACATCGTTTGGTCAATCAGCCCCAGCATTTT.

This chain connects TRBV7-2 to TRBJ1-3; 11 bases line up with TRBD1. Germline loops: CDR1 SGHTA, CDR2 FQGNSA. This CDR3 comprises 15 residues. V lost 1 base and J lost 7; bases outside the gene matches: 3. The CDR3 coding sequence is TGTGCCAGCAGCTTAGACCGGGACAGGGGGAACACCATATATTTT. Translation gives CASSLDRDRGNTIYF.

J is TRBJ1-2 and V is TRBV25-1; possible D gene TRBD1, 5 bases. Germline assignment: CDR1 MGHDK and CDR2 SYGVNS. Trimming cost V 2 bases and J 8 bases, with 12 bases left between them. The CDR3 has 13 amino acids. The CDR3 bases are TGTGCCAGCAGTGAAGCAGGGATGCTAGGCTACACCTTC. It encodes CASSEAGMLGYTF.

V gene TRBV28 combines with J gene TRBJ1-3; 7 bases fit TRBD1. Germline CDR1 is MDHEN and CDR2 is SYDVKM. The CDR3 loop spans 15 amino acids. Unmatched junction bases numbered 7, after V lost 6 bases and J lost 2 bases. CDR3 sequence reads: CASRLQGGTGNTIYF. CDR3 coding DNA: TGTGCCAGCAGGCTCCAGGGGGGAACTGGAAACACCATATATTTT.

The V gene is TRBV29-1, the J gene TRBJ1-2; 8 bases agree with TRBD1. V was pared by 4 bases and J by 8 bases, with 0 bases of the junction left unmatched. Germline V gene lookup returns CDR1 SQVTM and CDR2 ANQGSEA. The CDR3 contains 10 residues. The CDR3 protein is CSVAGGGYTF. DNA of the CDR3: TGCAGCGTTGCAGGGGGCGGCTACACCTTC.

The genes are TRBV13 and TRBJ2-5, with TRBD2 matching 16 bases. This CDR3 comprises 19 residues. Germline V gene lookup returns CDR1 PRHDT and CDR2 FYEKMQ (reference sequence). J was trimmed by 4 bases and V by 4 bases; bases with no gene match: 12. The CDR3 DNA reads TGTGCCAGCAGCTCACGGACCGGGACTAGCGGGAGGGCCAGAGAGACCCAGTACTTC. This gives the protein CASSSRTGTSGRARETQYF.

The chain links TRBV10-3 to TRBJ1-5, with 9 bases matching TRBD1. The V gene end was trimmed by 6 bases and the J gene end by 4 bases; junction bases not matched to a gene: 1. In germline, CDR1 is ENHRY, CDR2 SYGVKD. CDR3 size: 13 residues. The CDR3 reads CAIRGQGNQPQHF. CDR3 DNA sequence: TGTGCCATCAGGGGACAGGGAAATCAGCCCCAGCATTTT.

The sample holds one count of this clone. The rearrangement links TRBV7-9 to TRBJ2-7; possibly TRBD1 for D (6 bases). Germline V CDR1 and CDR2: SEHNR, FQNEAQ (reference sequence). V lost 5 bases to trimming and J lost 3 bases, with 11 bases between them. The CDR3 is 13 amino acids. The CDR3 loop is CASSRQEFYEQYF. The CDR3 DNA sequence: TGTGCCAGCAGCCGACAGGAGTTCTACGAGCAGTACTTC.

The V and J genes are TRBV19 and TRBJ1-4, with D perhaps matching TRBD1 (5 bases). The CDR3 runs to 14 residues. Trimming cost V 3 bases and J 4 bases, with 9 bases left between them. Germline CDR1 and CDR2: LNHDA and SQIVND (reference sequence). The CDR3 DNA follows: TGTGCCAGTAGTATTCGACAGAATAATGAAAAACTGTTTTTT. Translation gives CASSIRQNNEKLFF.

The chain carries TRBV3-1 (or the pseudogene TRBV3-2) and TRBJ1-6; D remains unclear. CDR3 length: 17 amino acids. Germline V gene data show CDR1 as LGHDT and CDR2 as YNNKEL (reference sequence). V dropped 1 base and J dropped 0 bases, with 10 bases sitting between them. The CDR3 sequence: CASSQGISRSYNSPLHF. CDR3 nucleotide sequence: TGTGCCAGCAGCCAAGGTATATCCCGCTCCTATAATTCACCCCTCCACTTT.